The 9 T cell receptor beta chains reported below all come from one sample, sequenced in a study of blood T cell repertoires in COVID-19. The assay was immunoSEQ multiplex PCR, and TCRdb's table has in-frame clones only and misses some. The sample lists hundreds of thousands of clones, about 87% seen once, with 10% in the top ten. The sample comprised PBMCs or T cells enriched from blood (not recorded which). Every receptor here comes from a woman aged 50 to 65 who had recovered from COVID-19.

V and J are TRBV5-8 and TRBJ1-2; 8 bases align to TRBD1. The CDR3 spans 15 residues. The V gene end was trimmed by 0 bases and the J gene end by 4 bases; junction bases not matched to a gene: 5. CDR1 SGHTS and CDR2 YDEGEE come from the germline V gene. This chain's CDR3 is CASSLATGEAYGYTF. CDR3 coding DNA: TGTGCCAGCAGCTTGGCGACAGGGGAGGCCTATGGCTACACCTTC.

This chain joins TRBV5-1 and TRBJ1-1; D perhaps matches TRBD1 (5 bases). V dropped 0 bases and J dropped 7 bases, with 16 bases sitting between them. The CDR3 contains 15 residues. The germline CDR1 and CDR2 sequences are SGHRS and YFSETQ. In nucleotides, the CDR3 is TGCGCCAGCAGCTTGGCGGCTTCTGGGCAGGGTGAAGCTTTCTTT. This sequence encodes CASSLAASGQGEAFF.

V and J are TRBV7-2 and TRBJ2-1; 11 positions match TRBD2. Germline V lookup: CDR1 SGHTA, CDR2 FQGNSA. The CDR3 loop spans 16 amino acids. Germline trimming cut 0 bases from V and 7 bases from J; bases unmatched to any gene: 5. CDR3 in DNA: TGTGCCAGCAGCTTAGCCGTTAGCGGGGGGGCAAATGAGCAGTTCTTC. This gives the protein CASSLAVSGGANEQFF.

The rearrangement joins TRBV19 to TRBJ2-5, with TRBD2 matching over 7 bases. The CDR3 sequence is 16 residues long. V lost 4 bases and J lost 4; bases outside the gene matches: 12. In germline, CDR1 is LNHDA, CDR2 SQIVND (reference sequence). The CDR3 loop is CASSTRRAGGGETQYF. The CDR3, as DNA: TGTGCCAGTAGTACCAGGCGGGCAGGCGGGGGAGAGACCCAGTACTTC.

The V gene is TRBV5-1, the J gene TRBJ1-2, with no clear D. Between the trimmed V and J ends, which lost 0 bases and 4 bases, there was a span of 7 bases. The CDR3 spans 13 residues. Germline V gene lookup returns CDR1 SGHRS and CDR2 YFSETQ. In DNA form, the CDR3 reads TGCGCCAGCAGCTTGGGAGGGAGCTATGGCTACACCTTC. Translated, it gives CASSLGGSYGYTF.

This sequence joins TRBV6-6 and TRBJ2-7; 12 bases are a match to TRBD1. Per the germline V gene, CDR1 is MNHNY and CDR2 is SVGAGI (reference sequence). The trim removed 6 bases at V and 3 bases at J, leaving 6 bases unmatched. The CDR3 is 15 amino acids. CDR3 DNA: TGTGCCAGCAGCCCGGGACAGGGGGCGAACTACGAGCAGTACTTC. Residues: CASSPGQGANYEQYF.

The chain employs TRBV10-3 and TRBJ2-5, with D possibly TRBD2 on 5 matching bases. The CDR3 is 15 amino acids. Germline CDR1 ENHRY, CDR2 SYGVKD. V gave up 0 bases and J gave up 2 bases, with 10 bases separating them. The CDR3 DNA sequence: TGTGCCATCAGTGAGTCGAGTAGCGTACAAGAGACCCAGTACTTC. Residues: CAISESSSVQETQYF.

This clone is a singleton in its sample. The J gene is TRBJ1-1, the V gene TRBV29-1; D unresolved. The CDR3 covers 14 residues. V was trimmed by 2 bases and J by 6 bases, leaving 16 bases between them. Germline loops: CDR1 SQVTM, CDR2 ANQGSEA. This CDR3 reads CSVEIWGGTAEAFF. DNA of the CDR3: TGCAGCGTTGAAATATGGGGAGGAACGGCTGAAGCTTTCTTT.

This clone was detected only a few times. The chain couples TRBV6-5 to TRBJ1-2; D perhaps matches TRBD1 (5 bases). This CDR3 comprises 13 residues. Germline-derived CDR1 and CDR2 are MNHEY and SVGAGI. Trimming left V 6 bases short and J 2 bases short, with 10 bases between. The CDR3 DNA is TGTGCCAGCAGCATACAGGAGAACTATGGCTACACCTTC. Translating gives CASSIQENYGYTF.